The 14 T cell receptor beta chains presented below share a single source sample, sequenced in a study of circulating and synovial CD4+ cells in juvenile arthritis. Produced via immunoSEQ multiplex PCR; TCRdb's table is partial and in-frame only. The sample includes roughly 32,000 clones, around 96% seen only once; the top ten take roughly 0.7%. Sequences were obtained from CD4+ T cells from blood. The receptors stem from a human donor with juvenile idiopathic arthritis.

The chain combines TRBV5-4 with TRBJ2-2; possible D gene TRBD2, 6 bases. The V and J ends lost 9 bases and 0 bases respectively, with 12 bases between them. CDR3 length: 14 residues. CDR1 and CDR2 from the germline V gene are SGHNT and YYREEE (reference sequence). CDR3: CATFWGANTGELFF. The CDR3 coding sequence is TGTGCCACATTTTGGGGGGCGAACACCGGGGAGCTGTTTTTT.

CDR3 sequence: CASSGLANTGELFF. The CDR3 coding sequence is TGTGCCAGCTCTGGACTCGCTAACACCGGGGAGCTGTTTTTT. The chain carries TRBV5-6 and TRBJ2-2; D is perhaps TRBD2 (5 bases). This CDR3 is built from 14 residues. Between the trimmed V and J ends, which lost 7 bases and 2 bases, there was a span of 12 bases. CDR1 and CDR2 (germline): SGHDT, YYEEEE.

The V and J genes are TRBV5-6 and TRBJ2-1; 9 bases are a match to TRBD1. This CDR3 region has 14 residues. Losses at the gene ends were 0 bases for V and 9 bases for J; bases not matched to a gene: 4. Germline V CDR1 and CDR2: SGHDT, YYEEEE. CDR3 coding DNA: TGTGCCAGCAGCTTGGAACAGGGGGCCGGTGAGCAGTTCTTC. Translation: CASSLEQGAGEQFF. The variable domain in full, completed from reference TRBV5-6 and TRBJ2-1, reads DAGVTQSPTHLIKTRGQQVTLRCSPKSGHDTVSWYQQALGQGPQFIFQYYEEEERQRGNFPDRFSGHQFPNYSSELNVNALLLGDSALYLCASSLEQGAGEQFFGPGTRLTVL.

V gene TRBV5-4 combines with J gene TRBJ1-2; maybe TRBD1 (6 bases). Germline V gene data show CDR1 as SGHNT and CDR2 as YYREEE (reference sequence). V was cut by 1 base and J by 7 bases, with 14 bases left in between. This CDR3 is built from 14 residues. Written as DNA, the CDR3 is TGTGCCAGCAGCTTGCCTTCAGGGGCTAGTGGCTACACCTTC. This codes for CASSLPSGASGYTF.

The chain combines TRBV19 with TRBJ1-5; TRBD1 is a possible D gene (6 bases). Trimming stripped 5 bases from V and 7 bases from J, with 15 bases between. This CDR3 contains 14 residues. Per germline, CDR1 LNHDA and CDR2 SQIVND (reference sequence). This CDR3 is CASSSGGARQPQHF. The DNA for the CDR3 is TGTGCCAGTAGTTCCGGGGGGGCACGACAGCCCCAGCATTTT. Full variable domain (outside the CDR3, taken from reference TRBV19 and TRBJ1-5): DGGITQSPKYLFRKEGQNVTLSCEQNLNHDAMYWYRQDPGQGLRLIYYSQIVNDFQKGDIAEGYSVSREKKESFPLTVTSAQKNPTAFYLCASSSGGARQPQHFGDGTRLSIL.

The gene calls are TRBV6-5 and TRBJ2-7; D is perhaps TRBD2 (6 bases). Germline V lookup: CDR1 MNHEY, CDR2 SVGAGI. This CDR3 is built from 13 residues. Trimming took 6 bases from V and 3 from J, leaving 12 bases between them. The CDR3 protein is CASSSGLNYEQYF. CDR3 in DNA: TGTGCCAGCAGCTCGGGACTGAACTACGAGCAGTACTTC.

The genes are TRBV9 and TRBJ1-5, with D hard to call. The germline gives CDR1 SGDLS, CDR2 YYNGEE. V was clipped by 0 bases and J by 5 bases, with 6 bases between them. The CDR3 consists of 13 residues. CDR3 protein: CASSVDTDQPQHF. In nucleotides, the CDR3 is TGTGCCAGCAGCGTAGACACCGATCAGCCCCAGCATTTT.

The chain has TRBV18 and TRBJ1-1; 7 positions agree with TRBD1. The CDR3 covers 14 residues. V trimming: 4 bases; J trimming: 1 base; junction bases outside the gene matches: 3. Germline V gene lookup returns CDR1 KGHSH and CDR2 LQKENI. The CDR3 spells CASSRSGGNTEAFF. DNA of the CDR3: TGTGCCAGCTCACGATCAGGGGGGAACACTGAAGCTTTCTTT.

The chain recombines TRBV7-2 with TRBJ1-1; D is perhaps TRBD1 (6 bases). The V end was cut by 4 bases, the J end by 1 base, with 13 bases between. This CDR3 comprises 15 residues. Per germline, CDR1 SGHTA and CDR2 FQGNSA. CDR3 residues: CASSSAETGNTEAFF. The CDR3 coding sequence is TGTGCCAGCAGCTCAGCGGAGACAGGGAACACTGAAGCTTTCTTT. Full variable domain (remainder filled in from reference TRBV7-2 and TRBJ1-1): GAGVSQSPSNKVTEKGKDVELRCDPISGHTALYWYRQSLGQGLEFLIYFQGNSAPDKSGLPSDRFSAERTGGSVSTLTIQRTQQEDSAVYLCASSSAETGNTEAFFGQGTRLTVV.

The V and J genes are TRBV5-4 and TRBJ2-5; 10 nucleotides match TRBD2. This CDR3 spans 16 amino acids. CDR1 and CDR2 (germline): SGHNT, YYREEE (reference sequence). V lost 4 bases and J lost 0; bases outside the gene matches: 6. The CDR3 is CASSRTSGAYQETQYF. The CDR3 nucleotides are TGTGCCAGCAGCCGGACTAGCGGAGCGTACCAAGAGACCCAGTACTTC. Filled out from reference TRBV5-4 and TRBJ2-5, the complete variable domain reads ETGVTQSPTHLIKTRGQQVTLRCSSQSGHNTVSWYQQALGQGPQFIFQYYREEENGRGNFPPRFSGLQFPNYSSELNVNALELDDSALYLCASSRTSGAYQETQYFGPGTRLLVL.

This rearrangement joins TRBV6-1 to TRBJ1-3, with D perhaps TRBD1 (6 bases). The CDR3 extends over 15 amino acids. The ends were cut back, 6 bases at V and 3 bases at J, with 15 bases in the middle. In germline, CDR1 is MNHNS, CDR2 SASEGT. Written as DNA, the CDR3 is TGTGCCAGCAGCAGGAACAGGGCTGATGGAAACACCATATATTTT. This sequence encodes CASSRNRADGNTIYF.

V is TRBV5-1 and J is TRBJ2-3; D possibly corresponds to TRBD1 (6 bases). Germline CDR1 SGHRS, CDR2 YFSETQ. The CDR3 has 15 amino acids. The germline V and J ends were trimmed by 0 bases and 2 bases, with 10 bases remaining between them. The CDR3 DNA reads TGCGCCAGCAGCTTGGACAGGGCACACACAGATACGCAGTATTTT. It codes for CASSLDRAHTDTQYF.

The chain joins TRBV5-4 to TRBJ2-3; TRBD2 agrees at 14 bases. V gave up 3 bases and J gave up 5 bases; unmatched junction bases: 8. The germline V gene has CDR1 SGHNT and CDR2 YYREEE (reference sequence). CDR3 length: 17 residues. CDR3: CASSSGLAGVGLDTQYF. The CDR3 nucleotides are TGTGCCAGCAGCTCGGGACTAGCGGGAGTAGGCCTAGATACGCAGTATTTT.

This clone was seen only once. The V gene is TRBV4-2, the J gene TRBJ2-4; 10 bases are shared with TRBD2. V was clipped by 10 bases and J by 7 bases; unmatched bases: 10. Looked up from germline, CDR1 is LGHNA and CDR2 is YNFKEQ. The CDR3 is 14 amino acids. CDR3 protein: CATSSGGRNNIQYF. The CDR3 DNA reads TGTGCCACCTCTAGCGGGGGCCGGAACAACATTCAGTACTTC.